These T cell receptor beta chains were read from a single sample in a study of cytomegalovirus exposure and HLA in healthy donors. Assay used: immunoSEQ multiplex PCR; TCRdb lists only in-frame clones, some missing. The sample includes 70,000 or so clones, about 70% of them seen just once. Sequencing input: PBMCs. Receptors originate from a woman in her 30s in good health and CMV-seronegative. Both conserved end residues are part of each CDR3. D genes are given only for firm matches. A row's size may be missing; if present it is once, few, many or a size class.

size: NA; J: TRBJ2-1; D: NA; V: TRBV7-7; CDR3: CASSEDYYNEQFF; DNA: TGTGCCAGCAGCGAGGACTACTACAATGAGCAGTTCTTC
size: NA; J: TRBJ2-3; D: TRBD2; V: TRBV29-1; CDR3: CSAEAGGIDTQYF; DNA: TGCAGCGCCGAGGCGGGGGGCATCGATACGCAGTATTTT
size: few; J: TRBJ2-5; D: TRBD2; V: TRBV11-1; CDR3: CASNPGGGAQETQYF; DNA: TGTGCCAGCAACCCGGGCGGGGGAGCCCAAGAGACCCAGTACTTC
size: NA; J: TRBJ1-2; D: NA; V: TRBV18; CDR3: CASSPGQLNTYGYTF; DNA: TGTGCCAGCTCGCCAGGACAACTTAACACCTATGGCTACACCTTC
size: few; J: TRBJ1-4; D: TRBD1; V: TRBV5-1; CDR3: CASSLGQGATNEKLFF; DNA: TGCGCCAGCAGCTTGGGACAGGGGGCAACTAATGAAAAACTGTTTTTT
size: NA; J: TRBJ1-2; D: NA; V: TRBV7-9; CDR3: CASTEFGANYGYTF; DNA: TGTGCCAGCACCGAATTTGGAGCTAACTATGGCTACACCTTC
size: NA; J: TRBJ1-1; D: NA; V: TRBV30; CDR3: CAWSLSGTTEAFF; DNA: TGTGCCTGGAGTTTATCGGGGACAACTGAAGCTTTCTTT
size: NA; J: TRBJ1-1; D: NA; V: TRBV19; CDR3: CASSIFTGLNTEAFF; DNA: TGTGCCAGTAGTATCTTCACAGGCCTGAACACTGAAGCTTTCTTT
size: once; J: TRBJ2-5; D: NA; V: TRBV27; CDR3: CASSRRGRGPGEGETQYF; DNA: TGTGCCAGTTCAAGACGGGGCAGGGGTCCGGGTGAAGGAGAGACCCAGTACTTC
size: NA; J: TRBJ1-4; D: NA; V: TRBV9; CDR3: CASSPNLAGGTNEKLFF; DNA: TGTGCCAGCAGCCCAAACCTGGCCGGGGGAACTAATGAAAAACTGTTTTTT
size: NA; J: TRBJ2-7; D: NA; V: TRBV30; CDR3: CAWTETGQASYEQYF; DNA: TGTGCCTGGACCGAAACAGGGCAAGCCTCCTACGAGCAGTACTTC
size: NA; J: TRBJ1-2; D: TRBD1; V: TRBV9; CDR3: CASSEGTGPPANYGYTF; DNA: TGTGCCAGCAGCGAGGGGACAGGGCCCCCGGCAAACTATGGCTACACCTTC
size: NA; J: TRBJ2-1; D: TRBD2; V: TRBV2; CDR3: CASFLDPAGEWNEQFF; DNA: TGTGCCAGCTTCTTAGATCCAGCGGGGGAGTGGAATGAGCAGTTCTTC
size: NA; J: TRBJ2-2; D: TRBD2; V: TRBV5-4; CDR3: CASRAPSGGHLNTGELFF; DNA: TGTGCCAGCAGGGCCCCTAGCGGGGGCCACCTGAACACCGGGGAGCTGTTTTTT
size: NA; J: TRBJ1-5; D: TRBD1; V: TRBV2; CDR3: CASSRFTGVGNQPQHF; DNA: TGTGCCAGCAGTCGATTTACAGGGGTTGGGAATCAGCCCCAGCATTTT
size: NA; J: TRBJ1-4; D: NA; V: TRBV27; CDR3: CASSLGVANEKLFF; DNA: TGTGCCAGCAGCCTAGGGGTTGCTAATGAAAAACTGTTTTTT
size: NA; J: TRBJ1-5; D: NA; V: TRBV7-2; CDR3: CASSLRGDQPQHF; DNA: TGTGCCAGCAGCCTGCGGGGGGATCAGCCCCAGCATTTT
size: few; J: TRBJ1-4; D: NA; V: TRBV7-6; CDR3: CASSLKAPTSRNEKLFF; DNA: TGTGCCAGCAGCTTAAAAGCCCCGACTTCTCGTAATGAAAAACTGTTTTTT
size: NA; J: TRBJ2-1; D: TRBD2; V: TRBV4-1; CDR3: CASSQAGTSGWDEQFF; DNA: TGCGCCAGCAGCCAAGCCGGGACTAGCGGTTGGGATGAGCAGTTCTTC
size: NA; J: TRBJ2-3; D: TRBD2; V: TRBV4-2; CDR3: CASSLTSGGAGGTDTQYF; DNA: TGTGCCAGCAGCCTTACTAGCGGGGGGGCCGGTGGCACAGATACGCAGTATTTT
size: NA; J: TRBJ2-5; D: TRBD2; V: TRBV6-8; CDR3: CASSRRGGRETQYF; DNA: TGTGCCAGCAGTAGACGCGGGGGACGGGAGACCCAGTACTTC
size: NA; J: TRBJ2-5; D: NA; V: TRBV20-1; CDR3: CSATGEETQYF; DNA: TGCAGTGCTACAGGGGAGGAGACCCAGTACTTC
size: NA; J: TRBJ2-5; D: TRBD1; V: TRBV7-9; CDR3: CASSPGTGGPQETQYF; DNA: TGTGCCAGCAGCCCCGGGACAGGGGGACCCCAAGAGACCCAGTACTTC
size: few; J: TRBJ2-6; D: TRBD2; V: TRBV5-1; CDR3: CASSLPGLADSGANVLTF; DNA: TGCGCCAGCAGCCTTCCGGGACTAGCGGACTCTGGGGCCAACGTCCTGACTTTC
size: NA; J: TRBJ1-2; D: NA; V: TRBV27; CDR3: CASSQGYGYTF; DNA: TGTGCCAGCAGCCAGGGTTATGGCTACACCTTC
size: once; J: TRBJ1-2; D: NA; V: TRBV5-1; CDR3: CASSFDRNYGYTF; DNA: TGCGCCAGCAGCTTCGACAGGAACTATGGCTACACCTTC
size: once; J: TRBJ1-1; D: TRBD1; V: TRBV14; CDR3: CASSSRGQGARANTEAFF; DNA: TGTGCCAGCAGCAGCCGTGGACAGGGGGCAAGGGCGAACACTGAAGCTTTCTTT
size: NA; J: TRBJ2-7; D: TRBD2; V: TRBV10-3; CDR3: CAISAVAGGEQYF; DNA: TGTGCCATCAGTGCGGTAGCGGGGGGCGAGCAGTACTTC
size: NA; J: TRBJ2-2; D: TRBD2; V: TRBV2; CDR3: CASSERGAGELFF; DNA: TGTGCCAGCAGTGAACGGGGGGCCGGGGAGCTGTTTTTT
size: NA; J: TRBJ2-1; D: TRBD1; V: TRBV19; CDR3: CASSTGQGADNEQFF; DNA: TGTGCCAGTAGTACCGGACAGGGGGCCGACAATGAGCAGTTCTTC
size: once; J: TRBJ2-1; D: NA; V: TRBV28; CDR3: CASSLQGAAAGDEQFF; DNA: TGTGCCAGCAGTTTGCAGGGGGCGGCCGCGGGGGATGAGCAGTTCTTC
size: NA; J: TRBJ1-3; D: NA; V: TRBV13; CDR3: CASSPPPNLQGRETSGNTIYF; DNA: TGTGCCAGCAGCCCACCGCCGAATTTACAGGGAAGGGAGACTTCTGGAAACACCATATATTTT
size: NA; J: TRBJ1-1; D: TRBD1; V: TRBV14; CDR3: CASSQTGTAKTEAFF; DNA: TGTGCCAGCAGCCAAACCGGGACAGCCAAAACTGAAGCTTTCTTT
size: NA; J: TRBJ1-2; D: TRBD1; V: TRBV18; CDR3: CASSPGTGTGNGYTF; DNA: TGTGCCAGCTCACCGGGTACCGGGACAGGGAATGGCTACACCTTC
size: few; J: TRBJ1-1; D: TRBD1; V: TRBV5-1; CDR3: CASSLGGTGYSEAFF; DNA: TGCGCCAGCAGCTTGGGAGGGACAGGATACTCTGAAGCTTTCTTT
size: NA; J: TRBJ2-5; D: TRBD2; V: TRBV30; CDR3: CAWERGLQETQYF; DNA: TGTGCCTGGGAGCGGGGCCTTCAAGAGACCCAGTACTTC
size: NA; J: TRBJ2-5; D: NA; V: TRBV25-1; CDR3: CASSPPRGETQYF; DNA: TGTGCCAGCAGCCCCCCTCGAGGGGAGACCCAGTACTTC
size: once; J: TRBJ1-1; D: NA; V: TRBV2; CDR3: CARRGEMNTEAFF; DNA: TGTGCGCGGCGTGGGGAGATGAACACTGAAGCTTTCTTT
size: NA; J: TRBJ1-5; D: NA; V: TRBV6-5; CDR3: CASSYSVTDKNQPQHF; DNA: TGTGCCAGCAGTTACTCGGTTACGGACAAAAATCAGCCCCAGCATTTT
size: NA; J: TRBJ1-5; D: TRBD1; V: TRBV5-1; CDR3: CASSLATGGQPQHF; DNA: TGCGCCAGCAGCTTGGCGACAGGGGGTCAGCCCCAGCATTTT
size: NA; J: TRBJ2-7; D: NA; V: TRBV14; CDR3: CASSQDPRVSGEQYF; DNA: TGTGCCAGCAGCCAAGACCCTAGGGTATCGGGGGAGCAGTACTTC
size: few; J: TRBJ1-4; D: NA; V: TRBV7-2; CDR3: CASSPPEGRGEKLFF; DNA: TGTGCCAGCAGCCCCCCCGAGGGGAGGGGTGAAAAACTGTTTTTT
size: NA; J: TRBJ2-1; D: NA; V: TRBV5-1; CDR3: CASSWAPGTGRINEQFF; DNA: TGCGCCAGCAGCTGGGCCCCCGGGACTGGGAGGATAAATGAGCAGTTCTTC
size: NA; J: TRBJ2-5; D: NA; V: TRBV2; CDR3: CASSEEPLSQYF; DNA: TGTGCCAGCAGTGAAGAGCCCCTGTCCCAGTACTTC
size: once; J: TRBJ1-5; D: TRBD1; V: TRBV2; CDR3: CASSDNRDRGSQPQHF; DNA: TGTGCCAGCAGTGACAACCGGGACAGGGGTAGTCAGCCCCAGCATTTT
size: NA; J: TRBJ1-3; D: NA; V: TRBV27; CDR3: CASRDSSSGNTIYF; DNA: TGTGCCAGCAGGGACAGTAGCTCTGGAAACACCATATATTTT
size: once; J: TRBJ1-5; D: NA; V: TRBV27; CDR3: CASSLLVGGNQPQHF; DNA: TGTGCCAGCAGTTTATTGGTCGGGGGCAATCAGCCCCAGCATTTT
size: NA; J: TRBJ2-1; D: NA; V: TRBV6-4; CDR3: CASRDTDYNEQFF; DNA: TGTGCCAGCCGTGACACTGACTACAATGAGCAGTTCTTC
size: NA; J: TRBJ2-7; D: TRBD1; V: TRBV6-5; CDR3: CASSTRDSSSYEQYF; DNA: TGTGCCAGCAGTACCCGGGACAGCAGCTCCTACGAGCAGTACTTC
size: NA; J: TRBJ2-2; D: NA; V: TRBV6-5; CDR3: CATDSNTGELFF; DNA: TGTGCCACTGACTCGAACACCGGGGAGCTGTTTTTT
size: few; J: TRBJ2-7; D: NA; V: TRBV2; CDR3: CASSIDINSYEQYF; DNA: TGTGCCAGCAGTATAGACATTAACTCCTACGAGCAGTACTTC